The clone carrying this T cell receptor beta chain came up a few times. No antigen is known for it. The CDR3 contains 13 residues. The ends were cut back, 0 bases at V and 5 bases at J, with 10 bases in the middle. Germline lookup yields CDR1 GTSNPN and CDR2 SVGIG (reference sequence). The data derive from a study of spatial heterogeneity in lung cancer. Study-wide results and caveats: Counts of expanded intratumoral alpha and beta TCRs tracked tumor mutation counts.

The sample's time point: sample taken at primary tumor resection. The donors were more than 70 patients with non-small cell lung cancer that was early-stage and untreated. The study sequenced unsorted whole RNA from tumor, nontumor lung or frozen PBMC. TCRdb passed the 5' RACE reads through MiXCR, listing each CDR3 protein once. The table lists around 100,000 distinct CDR3 sequences, around 4.8% of them singletons. The starting material was lung tumor tissue, obtained at surgery. V is TRBV30 and J is TRBJ1-2, with no clear D. The TCR originated in a male donor with early-stage non-small cell lung cancer. The CDR3 spells CAWSVRGDYGYTF. Written as DNA, the CDR3 is TGTGCCTGGAGTGTACGCGGGGATTATGGCTACACCTTC.